This T cell receptor beta chain was sequenced during a study of shared clonotypes between healthy human individuals. Study at large: Each donor's CD8 memory used one plate, CD8 naive two, each CD4 subset three.

Profiling relied on immunoSEQ multiplex PCR, and the TCRdb table lists in-frame clones only, not all of them. The sample shows roughly 660,000 clones, around 90% of them seen only once. Study-wide results and caveats: Only blood was sampled, and tissue TCR repertoires likely differ from blood ones. In general, naive subsets displayed greater estimated richness than memory subsets did.

With regard to this clone: Its specificity is unknown.

The receptor was isolated from a man aged 18 to 29 in good health. Some clones in this sample may be carry-over from other donors' samples. The sequencing input was memory CD8+ T cells from PBMCs. The subset: CD45RO+ cells pooled with CCR7-negative TemRA cells.

This CDR3 is CASSLVWLAGEGTDTQYF. The CDR3 coding sequence is TGTGCCAGCAGCTTAGTGTGGCTAGCGGGAGAGGGCACAGATACGCAGTATTTT. The gene calls are TRBV7-2 and TRBJ2-3; 10 bases align to TRBD2. The trim removed 1 base at V and 1 base at J, leaving 8 bases unmatched. This CDR3 region has 18 residues. Germline CDR1 and CDR2: SGHTA and FQGNSA.